This T cell receptor beta chain was captured in a study of blood T cell repertoires in COVID-19. About the research overall: Acute and convalescent COVID-19 specimens originated in the United States, Italy and Spain.

Original methodology: Estimates of nucleated cell counts were drawn from the amplification of reference gene primers. Assay used: immunoSEQ multiplex PCR; TCRdb lists only in-frame clones, some missing. That table supplies the V and J calls and clone size; D and trimming were determined from the DNA. The table lists 56,000 or so clones, approximately 79% of them singletons, with 5.5% to 7% in the top ten. This CDR3 is 17 amino acids long. CDR1 and CDR2 from the germline V gene are SGHAT and FQNNGV. V was pared by 2 bases and J by 2 bases, with 10 bases of the junction left unmatched. The receptor comes from a woman in her 70s with acute or convalescent COVID-19. Sequencing input: peripheral blood. This chain connects TRBV11-2 to TRBJ2-3; 7 nucleotides line up with TRBD2. DNA of the CDR3: TGTGCCAGCAGCTTAACTCGGCGGGAGATACCCACAGATACGCAGTATTTT. Residues: CASSLTRREIPTDTQYF.